This T cell receptor beta chain was captured in a study of prognosis after radiotherapy for stage I lung cancer. Study as a whole: The patients included over 13 who had newly diagnosed primary stage I lung tumors, along with 5 or 6 others who had oligometastatic NSCLC after their primary tumor had been surgically resected. In 3 to 5 fractions, radiotherapy was administered as SBRT with a biologically effective dose of at least 100 Gy. Study outcomes and limitations: Post-therapy Shannon entropy was lower in patients developing distant metastases following stereotactic body radiation therapy.

The TCR beta CDR3 region was amplified from genomic DNA, with two rounds of multiplex PCR being used for the amplification. First-round PCR used primers specific to each TRBV and TRBJ gene. TCRdb reprocessed the multiplex PCR reads via MiXCR and lists one record per CDR3 protein. The sample contains nearly 25,000 distinct CDR3 sequences, approximately 40% of which appear only once. For this clonotype: Its specificity is unknown. This sequence is one base from a far larger clone and is likely a read error.

The CDR3 contains 13 residues. CDR1 MNHGY and CDR2 SAAAGT come from the germline V gene. The sample in question was PBMCs, obtained before or after stereotactic body radiation therapy (not recorded which). The receptor was isolated from a donor aged 50 or older with non-small cell lung cancer. The chain links TRBV6-8 to TRBJ2-5, with D possibly TRBD1 on 6 matching bases. CDR3: CASRKDRQESQYF. The CDR3 DNA sequence: TGTGCCAGCAGGAAGGACAGACAAGAGAGCCAGTACTTC.